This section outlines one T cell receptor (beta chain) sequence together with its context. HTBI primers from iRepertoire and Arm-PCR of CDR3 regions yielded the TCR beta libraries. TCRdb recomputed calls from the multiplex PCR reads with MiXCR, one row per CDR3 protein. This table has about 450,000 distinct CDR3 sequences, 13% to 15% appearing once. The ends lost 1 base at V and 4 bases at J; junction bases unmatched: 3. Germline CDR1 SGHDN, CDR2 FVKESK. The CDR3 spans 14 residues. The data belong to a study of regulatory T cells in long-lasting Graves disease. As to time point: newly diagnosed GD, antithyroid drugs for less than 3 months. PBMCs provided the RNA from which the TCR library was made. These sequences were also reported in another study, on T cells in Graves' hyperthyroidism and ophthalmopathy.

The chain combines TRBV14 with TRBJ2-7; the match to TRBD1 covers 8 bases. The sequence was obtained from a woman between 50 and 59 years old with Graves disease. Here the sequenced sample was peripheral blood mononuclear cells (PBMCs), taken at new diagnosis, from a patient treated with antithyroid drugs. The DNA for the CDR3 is TGTGCCAGCAGCCAAGGGACAGGGCCGTACGAGCAGTACTTC. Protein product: CASSQGTGPYEQYF.